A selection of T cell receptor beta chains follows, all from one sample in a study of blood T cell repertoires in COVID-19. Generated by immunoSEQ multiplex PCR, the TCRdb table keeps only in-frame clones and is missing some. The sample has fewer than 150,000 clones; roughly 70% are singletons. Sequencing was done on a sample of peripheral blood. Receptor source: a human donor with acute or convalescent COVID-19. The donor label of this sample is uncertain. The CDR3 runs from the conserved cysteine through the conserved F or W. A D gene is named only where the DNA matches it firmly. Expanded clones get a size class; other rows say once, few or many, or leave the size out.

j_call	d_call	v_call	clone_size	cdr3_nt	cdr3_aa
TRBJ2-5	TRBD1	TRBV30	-	TGTGCCTGGGCAGGGGGTCCGGAGACCCAGTACTTC	CAWAGGPETQYF
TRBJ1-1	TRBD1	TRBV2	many	TGTGCCCGCGGACAGGGCGCTGAAGCTTTCTTT	CARGQGAEAFF
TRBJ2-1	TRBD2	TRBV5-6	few	TGTGCCAGCAGCTTGGACGGGCGGGAGGGGAATGAGCAGTTCTTC	CASSLDGREGNEQFF
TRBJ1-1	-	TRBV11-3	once	TGTGCCAGCAGCTTAGGGGCAGGGTTAAGCACTGAAGCTTTCTTT	CASSLGAGLSTEAFF
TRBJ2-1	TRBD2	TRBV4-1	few	TGCGCCAGCAGCCAAAGGCTCCTAGCGGGGGGGTACAATGAGCAGTTCTTC	CASSQRLLAGGYNEQFF
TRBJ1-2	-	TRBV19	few	TGTGCCAGTAGTATAGGGACAGCTAACTATGGCTACACCTTC	CASSIGTANYGYTF
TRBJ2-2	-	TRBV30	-	TGTGCCTGGAGTGTAGCGGTAGAGCTGTTTTTT	CAWSVAVELFF
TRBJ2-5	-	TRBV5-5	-	TGTGCCAGCAGCTTGATATCGTACCAAGAGACCCAGTACTTC	CASSLISYQETQYF
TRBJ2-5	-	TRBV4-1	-	TGCGCCAGCAGCCCCTGGGACACCCAAGAGACCCAGTACTTC	CASSPWDTQETQYF
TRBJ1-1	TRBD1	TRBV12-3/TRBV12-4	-	TGTGCCAGCAGTCCACAGGGGTGGGGTGAAGCTTTCTTT	CASSPQGWGEAFF
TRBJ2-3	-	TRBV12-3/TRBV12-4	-	TGTGCCAGCACTCTCCTCGTAACAGATACGCAGTATTTT	CASTLLVTDTQYF
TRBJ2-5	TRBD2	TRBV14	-	TGTGCCAGCAGCCAAGAAAGACTAGCGGGGGTAGAGACCCAGTACTTC	CASSQERLAGVETQYF
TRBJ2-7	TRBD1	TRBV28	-	TGTGCCAGCAGTAGGGACAGGGGAGTTTACGAGCAGTACTTC	CASSRDRGVYEQYF
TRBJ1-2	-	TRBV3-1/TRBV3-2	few	TGTGCCAGCAGCCAAAGCCAAGTGTATGGCTACACCTTC	CASSQSQVYGYTF
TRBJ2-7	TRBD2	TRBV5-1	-	TGCGCCAGCAGACGCGGTGGAGGGACTAGCCTCGACGAGCAGTACTTC	CASRRGGGTSLDEQYF
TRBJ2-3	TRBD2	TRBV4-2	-	TGTGCCAGCAGCCCCGGGACTAGCGGGGGTTCCACAGATACGCAGTATTTT	CASSPGTSGGSTDTQYF
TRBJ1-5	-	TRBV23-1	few	TGCGCCAGCAGTCAGGGGGCGCCCCCCAGGTCGGGTCAGCCCCAGCATTTT	CASSQGAPPRSGQPQHF
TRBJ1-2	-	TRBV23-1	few	TGCGCCAGCAGTCTAGAAAAAAAGACTGAACGATACCCCTATGGCTACACCTTC	CASSLEKKTERYPYGYTF
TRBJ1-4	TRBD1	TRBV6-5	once	TGTGCCAGCAGTCCGCGCGGGACAGGGGGTGAAAAACTGTTTTTT	CASSPRGTGGEKLFF
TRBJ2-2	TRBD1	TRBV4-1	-	TGCGCCAGCAGCCAAGTAACCCAGATTATTGACAGGGTCGGGTCCGGGGAGCTGTTTTTT	CASSQVTQIIDRVGSGELFF
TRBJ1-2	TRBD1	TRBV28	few	TGTGCCATCATCCAGGGGGACTATGGCTACACCTTC	CAIIQGDYGYTF
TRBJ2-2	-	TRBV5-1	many	TGCGCCAGCAGACGACAAGGAGGCACCGGGGAGCTGTTTTTT	CASRRQGGTGELFF
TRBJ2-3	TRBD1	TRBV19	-	TGTGCCAGTAGTAGGCCGACAGGGGGCTCGGATACGCAGTATTTT	CASSRPTGGSDTQYF
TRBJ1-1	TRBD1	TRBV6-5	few	TGTGCCAGCAGTTACTCGAGGCAGGGGGCTTCTGAAGCTTTCTTT	CASSYSRQGASEAFF